Below, 20 T cell receptor beta chains from the same sample are listed, as sequenced in a study of cytomegalovirus exposure and HLA in healthy donors. Some clones are missing from TCRdb's copy, which holds only in-frame ones; the method was immunoSEQ multiplex PCR. Among 100,000 to 150,000 clones listed, approximately 92% were seen once. The specimen sequenced was PBMCs. The receptor source for this set is a woman aged 18-29 years in good health and CMV-seronegative.

The CDR3 region is CASKGVFFGGNQPQHF. The CDR3 region has the DNA TGTGCCAGTAAGGGGGTTTTTTTTGGCGGCAATCAGCCCCAGCATTTT. The chain recombines TRBV19 with TRBJ1-5; TRBD1 might be the D (6 bases). Trimming stripped 7 bases from V and 2 bases from J, with 18 bases between. Germline assignment: CDR1 LNHDA and CDR2 SQIVND (reference sequence). The CDR3 runs 16 residues.

The chain joins TRBV5-1 to TRBJ2-7; the D is unclear. V lost 3 bases and J lost 5, with 21 bases in between. The germline V gene has CDR1 SGHRS and CDR2 YFSETQ. The CDR3 covers 16 residues. CDR3 amino acids: CASSSEMREWSHEQYF. The CDR3 nucleotides read TGCGCCAGCAGCTCTGAAATGAGAGAGTGGTCCCACGAGCAGTACTTC.

The count of this clone is one. This chain's CDR3 is CASSVDPRGMNTGELFF. The CDR3 DNA follows: TGTGCCAGCAGCGTAGATCCGCGGGGGATGAACACCGGGGAGCTGTTTTTT. The J gene is TRBJ2-2, the V gene TRBV9; 7 bases fit TRBD2. Trimming cost V 0 bases and J 1 base; bases outside gene matches: 6. Germline V gene lookup returns CDR1 SGDLS and CDR2 YYNGEE. The CDR3 has 17 amino acids.

This chain uses TRBV5-8 with TRBJ1-2; the D gene is possibly TRBD1 (5 bases). CDR1 is SGHTS, CDR2 YDEGEE, per germline. CDR3 length: 13 amino acids. Trimming cost V 3 bases and J 4 bases, with 10 bases left between them. CDR3 region: CASSSDRVYGYTF. The CDR3 region has the DNA TGTGCCAGCAGCTCTGACAGAGTCTATGGCTACACCTTC.

This clone has just one count. This sequence joins TRBV4-1 and TRBJ1-1, with D perhaps matching TRBD1 (5 bases). Germline CDR1 is MGHRA and CDR2 is YSYEKL. This CDR3 comprises 12 residues. The ends were cut back, 1 base at V and 6 bases at J, with 6 bases in the middle. DNA for the CDR3: TGCGCCAGCAGCCAAGGGGGCGCTGAAGCTTTCTTT. Its protein is CASSQGGAEAFF.

The chain recombines TRBV19 with TRBJ1-6, with unresolved D. The CDR3 loop spans 15 amino acids. Germline V gene sequence: CDR1 LNHDA, CDR2 SQIVND (reference sequence). Trimming cost V 5 bases and J 7 bases, with 15 bases left between them. Here the CDR3 reads CASSSGFQPNSPLHF. CDR3 in DNA: TGTGCCAGTAGTTCCGGGTTTCAGCCGAATTCACCCCTCCACTTT. Drawing the rest from reference TRBV19 and TRBJ1-6, the complete variable domain is DGGITQSPKYLFRKEGQNVTLSCEQNLNHDAMYWYRQDPGQGLRLIYYSQIVNDFQKGDIAEGYSVSREKKESFPLTVTSAQKNPTAFYLCASSSGFQPNSPLHFGNGTRLTVT.

A remark on this clone: Other DNA sequences in the same sample also yield this CDR3. The chain combines TRBV2 with TRBJ2-7, with D hard to call. This CDR3 is 12 amino acids long. The germline CDR1 and CDR2 sequences are SNHLY and FYNNEI. The V and J ends lost 9 bases and 0 bases respectively, with 9 bases between them. The chain's CDR3 is CASSFSSYEQYF. CDR3 nucleotide sequence: TGTGCCAGTTCGTTTAGCTCCTACGAGCAGTACTTC.

This clone has a single count. The chain combines TRBV6-6 with TRBJ2-7; possible D gene TRBD1, 5 bases. The V gene lost 7 bases and the J gene lost 7 bases, with 17 bases spanning the gap. This CDR3 spans 13 amino acids. The germline gives CDR1 MNHNY, CDR2 SVGAGI (reference sequence). The CDR3 sequence: CASMIPGWGEQYF. CDR3 coding DNA: TGTGCCAGCATGATCCCAGGGTGGGGTGAGCAGTACTTC.

V gene TRBV29-1 combines with J gene TRBJ1-2, with D unresolved. The CDR3 extends over 13 amino acids. From germline, CDR1 is SQVTM and CDR2 ANQGSEA. Trimming took off 4 bases at V and 2 bases at J, with 11 bases between the two ends. CDR3 loop: CSVGVVVNYGYTF. DNA for the CDR3: TGCAGCGTTGGAGTCGTAGTCAACTATGGCTACACCTTC. The full variable domain, with the rest looked up from reference TRBV29-1 and TRBJ1-2, is SAVISQKPSRDICQRGTSLTIQCQVDSQVTMMFWYRQQPGQSLTLIATANQGSEATYESGFVIDKFPISRPNLTFSTLTVSNMSPEDSSIYLCSVGVVVNYGYTFGSGTRLTVV.

V is TRBV6-5 and J is TRBJ2-6; D gene ambiguous. V lost 5 bases and J 4 bases, leaving 9 bases between the germline ends. CDR1 is MNHEY, CDR2 SVGAGI, per germline. CDR3 size: 14 residues. CDR3: CASSQLSGANVLTF. CDR3 sequence (DNA): TGTGCCAGCAGTCAACTGTCCGGGGCCAACGTCCTGACTTTC.

The chain is built from TRBV19 and TRBJ1-5; possibly TRBD1 for D (6 bases). Trimming removed 6 bases from V and 0 bases from J, with 15 bases in between. From germline, CDR1 is LNHDA and CDR2 SQIVND (reference sequence). The CDR3 is made up of 16 amino acids. The CDR3 is CASSPADRPSNQPQHF. The CDR3 bases are TGTGCCAGTAGCCCTGCAGACAGGCCTAGCAATCAGCCCCAGCATTTT.

The V call is TRBV28, the J call TRBJ2-1; D may be TRBD1 (6 bases). Germline assignment: CDR1 MDHEN and CDR2 SYDVKM. This CDR3 has 13 amino acids. V lost 7 bases and J 13 bases, leaving 20 bases between the germline ends. The CDR3 is CASIQGGGWVQFF. For the CDR3, the DNA is TGTGCCAGCATCCAAGGGGGTGGCTGGGTTCAGTTCTTC.

The genes are TRBV5-4 and TRBJ1-3; 10 nucleotides agree with TRBD1. With V trimmed by 4 bases and J by 4 bases, 8 bases remained unmatched. The CDR3 runs 16 residues. The germline V gene has CDR1 SGHNT and CDR2 YYREEE (reference sequence). CDR3 protein: CASSPGGGQGGNTIYF. The CDR3 region has the DNA TGTGCCAGCAGCCCTGGAGGGGGACAGGGGGGAAACACCATATATTTT.

The V gene is TRBV6-6, the J gene TRBJ2-1, with D possibly matching TRBD1 (5 bases). The germline V gene has CDR1 MNHNY and CDR2 SVGAGI (reference sequence). Trimming took off 0 bases at V and 8 bases at J, with 5 bases between the two ends. The CDR3 is 12 amino acids. CDR3 loop: CASSYSGDEQFF. The CDR3 nucleotides are TGTGCCAGCAGTTACTCAGGGGATGAGCAGTTCTTC.

The V call is TRBV4-2, the J call TRBJ2-7; D call uncertain. Germline V CDR1 and CDR2: LGHNA, YNFKEQ. V was clipped by 4 bases and J by 2 bases, with 12 bases between them. The CDR3 contains 14 residues. The CDR3: CASSLSRSPYEQYF. The CDR3 DNA reads TGTGCCAGCAGCCTGTCACGGTCCCCCTACGAGCAGTACTTC.

The chain has TRBV14 and TRBJ2-2; D ambiguous. The length of the CDR3 is 14 residues. The V end was cut by 0 bases, the J end by 9 bases, with 11 bases between. Germline V gene sequence: CDR1 SGHDN, CDR2 FVKESK. The DNA of the CDR3 is TGTGCCAGCAGCCAAGATTTTTACATCCGGGAGCTGTTTTTT. It specifies CASSQDFYIRELFF.

This chain connects TRBV6-5 to TRBJ2-1; TRBD2 might be the D (7 bases). The length of the CDR3 is 13 residues. V was pared by 4 bases and J by 8 bases, with 12 bases between. From germline, CDR1 is MNHEY and CDR2 SVGAGI. DNA of the CDR3: TGTGCCAGCAGTTTGGGGGCGGGGGATGAGCAGTTCTTC. Translated: CASSLGAGDEQFF.

This chain links TRBV19 with TRBJ1-2; a weak D match, TRBD1 (5 bases). Between the trimmed V and J ends, which lost 5 bases and 8 bases, there was a span of 21 bases. This CDR3 has 15 residues. Germline V gives CDR1 LNHDA, CDR2 SQIVND (reference sequence). The CDR3 DNA reads as TGTGCCAGTAGTCCCACCTTACCCGGACACCCCGGCTACACCTTC. This codes for CASSPTLPGHPGYTF.

The chain joins TRBV10-2 to TRBJ1-2, with 9 nucleotides matching TRBD1. CDR1 is WSHSY and CDR2 is SAAADI in the germline V gene. V shed 4 bases and J 7 bases; nucleotides not matched to a gene: 7. The CDR3 contains 14 residues. As DNA, the CDR3 is TGCGCCAGCAGTGGACAAACAGGGGGCGGTGGCTACACCTTC. It translates to CASSGQTGGGGYTF.

V gene TRBV10-3 combines with J gene TRBJ1-3, with D possibly being TRBD1 (5 bases). Between the trimmed V and J ends, which lost 7 bases and 5 bases, there was a span of 18 bases. Germline CDR1 ENHRY, CDR2 SYGVKD. The CDR3 loop spans 15 amino acids. The CDR3 is CAITQDPGRRNTIYF. In nucleotides, the CDR3 is TGTGCCATCACCCAAGACCCAGGGAGGAGAAACACCATATATTTT.